This TCR beta chain came from a study of graft-versus-host responses after intestinal transplantation. In the study overall: Following induction with anti-thymocyte globulin, all recipients were given tacrolimus and steroids for about three years.

This CDR3 spans 13 amino acids. Germline V gene lookup returns CDR1 WSHSY and CDR2 SAAADI. V was pared by 4 bases and J by 9 bases, with 13 bases between. The repertoire was sequenced with immunoSEQ multiplex PCR; TCRdb's copy has only in-frame clones and lacks some. The table lists fewer than 15,000 clones, more than 70% of them singletons. This sample comprised PBMCs, obtained about 130 days after transplant. The V call is TRBV10-2, the J call TRBJ2-1; either TRBD1 or TRBD2 may fit D (5 bases each). This clonotype originated in a human patient who received an intestinal transplant, so some T cells may come from the graft donor. The CDR3 sequence is CASSAGPAGEQFF. The DNA for the CDR3 is TGCGCCAGCAGTGCGGGACCAGCCGGTGAGCAGTTCTTC.